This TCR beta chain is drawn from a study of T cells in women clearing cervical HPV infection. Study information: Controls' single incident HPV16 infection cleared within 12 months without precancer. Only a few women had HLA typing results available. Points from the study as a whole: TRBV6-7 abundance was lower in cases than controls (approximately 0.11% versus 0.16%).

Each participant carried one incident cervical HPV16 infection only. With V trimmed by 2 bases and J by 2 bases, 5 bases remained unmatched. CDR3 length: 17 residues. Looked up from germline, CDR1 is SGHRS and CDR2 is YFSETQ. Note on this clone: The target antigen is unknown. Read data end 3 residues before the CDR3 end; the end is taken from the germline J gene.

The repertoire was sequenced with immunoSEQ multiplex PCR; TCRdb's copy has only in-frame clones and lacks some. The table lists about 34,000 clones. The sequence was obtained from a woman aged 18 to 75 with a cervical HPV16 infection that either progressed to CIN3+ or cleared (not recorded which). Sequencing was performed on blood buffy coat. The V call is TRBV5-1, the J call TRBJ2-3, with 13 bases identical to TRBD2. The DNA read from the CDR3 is TGCGCCAGCAGCTTTTTAACTAGCGGGGGGGCCACAGATACG. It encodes CASSFLTSGGATDT. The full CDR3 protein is CASSFLTSGGATDTQYF.